These 9 T cell receptor beta chains originate from one sample sequenced in a study of identical twins. TCRdb redid the calling of the 5' RACE reads with MiXCR, one entry per CDR3 protein. There are 500,000 to 550,000 distinct CDR3 sequences in the sample; less than 25% occur only once, and about 0.91% lies in the top ten. This same sample was also part of a study on T cells expressing NK-cell markers.

Material: CD4+ T cells sorted from blood. Receptors originate from a woman under 30 in good health.

This chain connects TRBV5-4 to TRBJ2-1, with a tentative D call TRBD1 (6 bases). Germline CDR1 is SGHNT and CDR2 is YYREEE (reference sequence). Trimming took 4 bases from V and 12 from J, leaving 29 bases between them. This CDR3 contains 17 residues. The CDR3 spells CASSPGPGQDLTVAQFF. The CDR3 DNA sequence: TGTGCCAGCAGCCCCGGGCCGGGACAAGATCTAACCGTGGCGCAGTTCTTC.

This clonotype occurred many times. V and J are TRBV6-5 and TRBJ1-3, with a possible D match to TRBD1 (5 bases). This CDR3 contains 16 residues. V was shortened by 0 bases and J by 3 bases, with 12 bases between the two germline ends. Looked up from germline, CDR1 is MNHEY and CDR2 is SVGAGI. The CDR3 loop reads CASSYSSTGLGNTIYF. The CDR3 DNA reads as TGTGCCAGCAGTTACTCGAGCACAGGCCTTGGAAACACCATATATTTT.

This sequence joins TRBV5-5 and TRBJ2-2; D unclear. This CDR3 has 16 residues. CDR1 and CDR2 from the germline V gene are SGHKS and YYEKEE (reference sequence). V was trimmed by 1 base and J by 0 bases, leaving 10 bases between them. CDR3 in DNA: TGTGCCAGCAGCTTGCGTCCGATCGCGAACACCGGGGAGCTGTTTTTT. Residues: CASSLRPIANTGELFF. Using reference TRBV5-5 and TRBJ2-2 for the parts outside the CDR3, the full variable domain is DAGVTQSPTHLIKTRGQQVTLRCSPISGHKSVSWYQQVLGQGPQFIFQYYEKEERGRGNFPDRFSARQFPNYSSELNVNALLLGDSALYLCASSLRPIANTGELFFGEGSRLTVL.

This chain uses TRBV4-1 with TRBJ2-4; 10 nucleotides agree with TRBD1. This CDR3 contains 15 residues. Germline V gene sequence: CDR1 MGHRA, CDR2 YSYEKL. V trimming: 3 bases; J trimming: 8 bases; junction bases outside the gene matches: 7. The CDR3, as DNA: TGCGCCAGCAGCCAGCCATTGGACAGGGGGGACATTCAGTACTTC. It translates to CASSQPLDRGDIQYF.

The chain links TRBV12-3 or TRBV12-4 to TRBJ1-2; a possible D gene is TRBD1 (5 bases). V lost 4 bases and J lost 5, with 11 bases in between. The CDR3 runs 13 residues. CDR3 protein: CASSSWDQYGYTF. CDR3 coding DNA: TGTGCCAGCAGTTCTTGGGACCAATATGGCTACACCTTC.

The rearrangement links TRBV10-3 to TRBJ2-1; possibly TRBD2 for D (5 bases). Germline CDR1 and CDR2: ENHRY and SYGVKD. Deletions cut 0 bases from V and 10 bases from J, with 13 bases between. The length of the CDR3 is 14 residues. CDR3 in DNA: TGTGCCATCAGTGAGTCGTCCGTACCGGGGGAGCAGTTCTTC. The encoded protein is CAISESSVPGEQFF.

This chain joins TRBV7-8 and TRBJ2-5; 7 bases line up with TRBD2. V lost 0 bases and J lost 6; bases outside the gene matches: 7. CDR1 and CDR2 from the germline V gene are SGHVS and FQNEAQ. The CDR3 loop spans 15 amino acids. CDR3 DNA sequence: TGTGCCAGCAGCTTAGCGGCGGGGGTAGAACAGACCCAGTACTTC. This sequence encodes CASSLAAGVEQTQYF.

The CDR3, as DNA: TGTGCCAGCAGTCCCCTGGACCCGTCGACAGGAACGACTTTCTTT. This encodes CASSPLDPSTGTTFF. This sequence joins TRBV27 and TRBJ1-1; possibly TRBD1 for D (6 bases). This CDR3 is 15 amino acids long. With 5 bases removed from V and 12 bases from J, the gap between germline ends came to 25 bases. Per germline, CDR1 MNHEY and CDR2 SMNVEV (reference sequence).

This sequence joins TRBV5-1 and TRBJ2-1, with 13 bases that match TRBD2. Germline CDR1 SGHRS, CDR2 YFSETQ. This CDR3 has 16 residues. V shed 3 bases, J shed 8 bases, and the junction held 8 bases outside the gene matches. The CDR3, as DNA: TGCGCCAGCAGCTCAAGACTAGCGGGGGGCGGGGATGAGCAGTTCTTC. Translation gives CASSSRLAGGGDEQFF.